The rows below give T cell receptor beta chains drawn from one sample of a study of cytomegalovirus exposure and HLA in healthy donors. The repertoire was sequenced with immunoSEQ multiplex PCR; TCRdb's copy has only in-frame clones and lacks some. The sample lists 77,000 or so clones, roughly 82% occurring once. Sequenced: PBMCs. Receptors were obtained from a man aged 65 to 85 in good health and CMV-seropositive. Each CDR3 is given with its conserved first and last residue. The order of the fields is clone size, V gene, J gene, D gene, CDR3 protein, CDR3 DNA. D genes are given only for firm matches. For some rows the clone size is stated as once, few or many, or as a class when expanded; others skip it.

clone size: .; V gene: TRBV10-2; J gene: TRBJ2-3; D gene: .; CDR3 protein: CASSESGDSGTQYF; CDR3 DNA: TGCGCCAGCAGTGAGTCGGGCGATAGCGGTACGCAGTATTTT
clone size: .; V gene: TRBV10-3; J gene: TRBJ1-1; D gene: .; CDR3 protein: CAISLLGSTEAFF; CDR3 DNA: TGTGCCATCAGCCTGCTGGGGAGCACTGAAGCTTTCTTT
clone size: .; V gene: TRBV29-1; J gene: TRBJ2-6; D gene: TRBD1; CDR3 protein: CSVGDRGGLGSGANVLTF; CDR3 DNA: TGCAGCGTTGGGGACAGGGGGGGTTTAGGCTCTGGGGCCAACGTCCTGACTTTC
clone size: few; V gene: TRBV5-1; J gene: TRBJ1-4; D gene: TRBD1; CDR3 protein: CASSIAGTGWEKLFF; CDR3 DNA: TGCGCCAGCAGCATAGCCGGGACAGGGTGGGAAAAACTGTTTTTT
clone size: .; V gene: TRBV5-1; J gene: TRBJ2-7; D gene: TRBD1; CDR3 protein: CASSLGGTANYEQYF; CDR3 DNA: TGCGCCAGCAGCTTGGGGGGGACAGCGAACTACGAGCAGTACTTC
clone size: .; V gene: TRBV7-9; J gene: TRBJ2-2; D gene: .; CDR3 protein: CASSPDFIGAGELFF; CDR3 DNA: TGTGCCAGCAGCCCCGACTTCATCGGGGCCGGGGAGCTGTTTTTT
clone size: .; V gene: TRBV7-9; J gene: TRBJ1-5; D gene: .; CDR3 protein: CASSLGGSQPQHF; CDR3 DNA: TGTGCCAGCAGCTTAGGTGGGAGTCAGCCCCAGCATTTT
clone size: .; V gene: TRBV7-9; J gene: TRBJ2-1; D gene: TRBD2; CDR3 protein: CASRLRTSGGNNEQFF; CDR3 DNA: TGTGCCAGCAGACTGAGGACTAGCGGGGGTAATAATGAGCAGTTCTTC
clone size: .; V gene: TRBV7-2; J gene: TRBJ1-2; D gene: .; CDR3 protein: CASSLADSATYGCTF; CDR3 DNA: TGTGCCAGCAGCTTAGCAGACAGCGCTACCTATGGCTGCACCTTC
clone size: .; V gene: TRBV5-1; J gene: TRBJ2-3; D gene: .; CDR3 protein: CASSPDSPPSTDTQYF; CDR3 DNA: TGCGCCAGCAGCCCCGACAGCCCACCTAGCACAGATACGCAGTATTTT
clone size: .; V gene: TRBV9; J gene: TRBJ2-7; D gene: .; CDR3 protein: CASSVGIADVYEQYF; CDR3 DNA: TGTGCCAGCAGCGTAGGGATAGCAGATGTATACGAGCAGTACTTC
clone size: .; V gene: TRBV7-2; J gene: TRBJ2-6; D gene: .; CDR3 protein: CASSLDSSGANVLTF; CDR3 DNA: TGTGCCAGCAGCTTGGACAGCTCTGGGGCCAACGTCCTGACTTTC
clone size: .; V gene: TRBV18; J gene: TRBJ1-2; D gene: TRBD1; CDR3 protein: CASSRDSDYGYTF; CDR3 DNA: TGTGCCAGCTCACGGGACAGCGACTATGGCTACACCTTC
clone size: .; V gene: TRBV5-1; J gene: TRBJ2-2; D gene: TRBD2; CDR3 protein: CASSGGLANTGELFF; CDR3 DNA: TGCGCCAGCAGCGGGGGACTAGCGAACACCGGGGAGCTGTTTTTT
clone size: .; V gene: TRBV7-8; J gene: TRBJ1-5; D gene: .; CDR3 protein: CASSSSGGTGIGNQPQHF; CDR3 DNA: TGTGCCAGCAGCTCCTCCGGGGGAACAGGAATTGGCAATCAGCCCCAGCATTTT
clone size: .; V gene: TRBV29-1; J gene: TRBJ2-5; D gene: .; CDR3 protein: CSVHTGSQETQYF; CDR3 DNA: TGCAGCGTTCATACAGGATCTCAAGAGACCCAGTACTTC
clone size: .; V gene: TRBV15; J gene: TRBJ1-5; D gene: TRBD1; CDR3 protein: CATSREGQVNQPQHF; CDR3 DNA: TGTGCCACCAGCAGAGAGGGACAGGTCAATCAGCCCCAGCATTTT
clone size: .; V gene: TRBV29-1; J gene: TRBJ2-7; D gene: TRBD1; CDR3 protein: CSVDTGTGAYEQYF; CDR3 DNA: TGCAGCGTTGATACCGGGACAGGGGCCTACGAGCAGTACTTC
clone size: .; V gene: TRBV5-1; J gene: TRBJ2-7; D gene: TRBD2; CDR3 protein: CASSRGLAGSSYEQYF; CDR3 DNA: TGCGCCAGCAGCCGGGGACTAGCGGGCAGCTCCTACGAGCAGTACTTC
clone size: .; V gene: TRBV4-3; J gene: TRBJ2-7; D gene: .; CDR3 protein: CASSQGIAGLSEQYF; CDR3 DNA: TGCGCCAGCAGCCAAGGGATAGCAGGGCTTTCCGAGCAGTACTTC
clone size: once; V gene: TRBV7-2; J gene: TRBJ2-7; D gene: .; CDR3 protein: CASSLGAQAVYEQYF; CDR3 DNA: TGTGCCAGCAGCTTAGGAGCTCAGGCTGTCTACGAGCAGTACTTC
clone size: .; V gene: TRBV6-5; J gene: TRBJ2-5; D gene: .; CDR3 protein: CASSYSFAGETQYF; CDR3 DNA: TGTGCCAGCAGTTACTCGTTTGCGGGGGAGACCCAGTACTTC
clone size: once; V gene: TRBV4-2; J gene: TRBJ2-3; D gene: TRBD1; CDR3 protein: CASSTNRGPGDTQYF; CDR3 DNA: TGTGCCAGCAGCACTAACAGGGGGCCCGGCGATACGCAGTATTTT
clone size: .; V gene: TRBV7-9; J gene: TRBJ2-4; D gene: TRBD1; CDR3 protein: CASSLETGGHQYF; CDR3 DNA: TGTGCCAGCAGCTTAGAGACAGGGGGGCATCAGTACTTC
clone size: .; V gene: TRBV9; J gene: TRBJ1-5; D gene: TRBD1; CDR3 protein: CASSVGTGGQPQHF; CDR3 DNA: TGTGCCAGCAGCGTGGGGACAGGGGGTCAGCCCCAGCATTTT
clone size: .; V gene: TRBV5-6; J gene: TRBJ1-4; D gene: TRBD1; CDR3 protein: CASSLITGALNEKLFF; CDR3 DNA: TGTGCCAGCAGCTTGATTACAGGGGCCCTTAATGAAAAACTGTTTTTT
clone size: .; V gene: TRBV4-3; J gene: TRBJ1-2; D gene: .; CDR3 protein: CASSQDRSGDGGYTF; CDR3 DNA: TGCGCCAGCAGCCAAGATCGGTCGGGTGATGGTGGCTACACCTTC
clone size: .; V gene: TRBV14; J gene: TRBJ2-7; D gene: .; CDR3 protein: CASSVRGEQYF; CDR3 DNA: TGTGCCAGCAGCGTACGGGGAGAGCAGTACTTC
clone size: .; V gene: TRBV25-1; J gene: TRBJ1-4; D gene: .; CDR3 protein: CASSEYGTYGVKLFF; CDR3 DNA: TGCGCCAGCAGTGAATACGGGACATATGGGGTTAAACTGTTTTTT
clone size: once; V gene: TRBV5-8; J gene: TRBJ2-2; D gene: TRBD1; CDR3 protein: CASSLGTGNTGELFF; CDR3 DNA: TGTGCCAGCAGCCTTGGGACAGGGAACACCGGGGAGCTGTTTTTT
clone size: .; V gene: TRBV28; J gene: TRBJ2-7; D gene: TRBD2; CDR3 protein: CASSQISGTSGSYEQYF; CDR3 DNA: TGTGCCAGCAGTCAGATATCCGGGACTAGCGGCTCCTACGAGCAGTACTTC
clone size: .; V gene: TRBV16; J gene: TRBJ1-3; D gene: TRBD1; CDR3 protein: CASSLRDSSGNTIYF; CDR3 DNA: TGTGCCAGCAGCCTCCGGGACAGCTCTGGAAACACCATATATTTT
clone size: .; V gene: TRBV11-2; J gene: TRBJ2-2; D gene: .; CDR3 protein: CASSFPAGPNTGELFF; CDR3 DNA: TGTGCCAGCAGCTTTCCTGCGGGCCCGAACACCGGGGAGCTGTTTTTT
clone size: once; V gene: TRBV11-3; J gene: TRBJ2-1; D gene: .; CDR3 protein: CASSFSTSYNEQFF; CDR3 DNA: TGTGCCAGCAGCTTTAGCACCTCCTACAATGAGCAGTTCTTC
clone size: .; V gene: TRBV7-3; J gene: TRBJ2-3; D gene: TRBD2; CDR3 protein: CASSLTLAADTQYF; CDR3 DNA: TGTGCCAGCAGCTTAACACTAGCGGCAGATACGCAGTATTTT
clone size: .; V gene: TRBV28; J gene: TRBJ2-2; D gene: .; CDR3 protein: CASSSGTFHGGGELFF; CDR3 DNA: TGTGCCAGCAGTTCCGGGACTTTCCACGGGGGCGGGGAGCTGTTTTTT
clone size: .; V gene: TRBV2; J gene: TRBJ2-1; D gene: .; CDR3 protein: CASSETAGSYNEQFF; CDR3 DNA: TGTGCCAGCAGTGAAACAGCCGGGAGCTACAATGAGCAGTTCTTC
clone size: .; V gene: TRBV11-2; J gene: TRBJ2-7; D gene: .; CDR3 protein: CASSPLDRTSYEQYF; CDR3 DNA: TGTGCCAGCAGTCCGCTAGACAGAACGTCCTACGAGCAGTACTTC
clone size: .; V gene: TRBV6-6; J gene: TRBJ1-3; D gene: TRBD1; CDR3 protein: CASTGGQPGNTIYF; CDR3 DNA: TGTGCCAGCACTGGGGGACAGCCTGGAAACACCATATATTTT
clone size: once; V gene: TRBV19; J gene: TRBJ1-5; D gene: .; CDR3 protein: CASTDLKGRVDQPQHF; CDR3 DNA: TGTGCCAGTACCGACTTAAAAGGCAGGGTTGATCAGCCCCAGCATTTT
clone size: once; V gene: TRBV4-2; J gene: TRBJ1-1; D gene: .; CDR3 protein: CASSQDLLNTEAFF; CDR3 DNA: TGTGCCAGCAGCCAAGATCTCCTCAACACTGAAGCTTTCTTT
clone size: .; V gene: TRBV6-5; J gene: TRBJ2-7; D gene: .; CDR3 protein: CASSNTGFPYEQYF; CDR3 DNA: TGTGCCAGCAGTAATACAGGGTTCCCCTACGAGCAGTACTTC
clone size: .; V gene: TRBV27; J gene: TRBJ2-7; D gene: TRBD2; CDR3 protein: CASGRGSFPYEQYF; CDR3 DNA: TGTGCCAGCGGGAGGGGCAGTTTCCCCTACGAGCAGTACTTC
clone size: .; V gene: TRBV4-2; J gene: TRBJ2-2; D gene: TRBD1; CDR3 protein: CASSHPTGGADTGELFF; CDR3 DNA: TGTGCCAGCAGCCACCCGACAGGGGGCGCGGACACCGGGGAGCTGTTTTTT
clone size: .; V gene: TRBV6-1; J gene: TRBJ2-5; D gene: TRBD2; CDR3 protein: CASSEQTSAQETQYF; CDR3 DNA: TGTGCCAGCAGTGAGCAGACTAGCGCCCAAGAGACCCAGTACTTC
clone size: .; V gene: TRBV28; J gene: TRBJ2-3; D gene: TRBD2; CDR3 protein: CASSPKGTSGRQNTDTQYF; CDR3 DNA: TGTGCCAGCAGTCCTAAAGGGACTAGCGGGAGGCAAAACACAGATACGCAGTATTTT
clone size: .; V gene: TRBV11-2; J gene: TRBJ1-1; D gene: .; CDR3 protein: CASSLTDTEAFF; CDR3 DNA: TGTGCCAGCAGCTTAACAGACACTGAAGCTTTCTTT
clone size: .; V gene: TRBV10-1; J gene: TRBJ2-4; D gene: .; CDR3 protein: CASSESKSIGSGAKNIQYF; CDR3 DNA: TGCGCCAGCAGTGAGTCGAAATCGATCGGGAGTGGGGCCAAAAACATTCAGTACTTC
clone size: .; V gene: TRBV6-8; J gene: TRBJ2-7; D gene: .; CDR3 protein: CASSPPPGESIYEQYF; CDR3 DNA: TGTGCCAGCAGCCCCCCGCCGGGGGAGTCCATCTACGAGCAGTACTTC
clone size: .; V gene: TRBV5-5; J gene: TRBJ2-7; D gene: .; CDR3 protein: CASSADSQYF; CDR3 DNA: TGTGCCAGCAGCGCGGACAGTCAGTACTTC
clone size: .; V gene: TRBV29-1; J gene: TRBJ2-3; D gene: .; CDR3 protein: CSVDRGAWQYF; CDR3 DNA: TGCAGCGTTGATCGGGGGGCTTGGCAGTATTTT
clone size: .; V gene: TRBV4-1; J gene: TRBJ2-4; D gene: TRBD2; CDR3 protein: CASSQWGGLAKNIQYF; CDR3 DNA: TGCGCCAGCAGCCAATGGGGGGGGTTAGCCAAAAACATTCAGTACTTC
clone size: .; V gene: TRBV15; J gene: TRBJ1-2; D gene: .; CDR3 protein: CATSRDSVNYGYTF; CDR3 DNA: TGTGCCACCAGCAGAGATTCGGTCAACTATGGCTACACCTTC
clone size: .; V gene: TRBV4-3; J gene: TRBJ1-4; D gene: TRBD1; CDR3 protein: CASSPLTGAGEKLFF; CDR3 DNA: TGCGCCAGCAGCCCCCTGACAGGGGCAGGTGAAAAACTGTTTTTT
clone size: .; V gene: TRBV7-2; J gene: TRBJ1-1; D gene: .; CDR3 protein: CASSLNQGPEAFF; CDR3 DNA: TGTGCCAGCAGCTTAAATCAGGGGCCAGAAGCTTTCTTT
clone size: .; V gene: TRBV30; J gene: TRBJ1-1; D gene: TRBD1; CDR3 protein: CAWDGQGVTEAFF; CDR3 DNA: TGTGCCTGGGATGGACAGGGGGTCACTGAAGCTTTCTTT
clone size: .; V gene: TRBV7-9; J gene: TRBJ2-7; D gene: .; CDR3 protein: CASSWTGTSYEQYF; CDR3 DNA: TGTGCCAGCAGCTGGACGGGGACTTCCTACGAGCAGTACTTC
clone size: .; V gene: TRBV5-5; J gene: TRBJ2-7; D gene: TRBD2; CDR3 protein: CASSNLAGSYEQYF; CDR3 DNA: TGTGCCAGCAGCAATCTAGCGGGGTCCTACGAGCAGTACTTC
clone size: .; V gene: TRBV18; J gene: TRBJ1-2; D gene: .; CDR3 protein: CASSPPSGYYGYTF; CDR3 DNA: TGTGCCAGCTCACCACCCTCAGGGTACTATGGCTACACCTTC
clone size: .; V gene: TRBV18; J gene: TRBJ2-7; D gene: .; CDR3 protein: CASSPEGGSYEQYF; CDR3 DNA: TGTGCCAGCTCACCAGAAGGGGGTAGTTACGAGCAGTACTTC